The T cell receptor beta chain under discussion was sequenced for a study of regulatory T cells in long-lasting Graves disease. Assembly of TCR beta libraries relied on iRepertoire HTBI primers together with Arm-PCR of CDR3 regions. TCRdb ran MiXCR on the multiplex PCR reads and lists one entry per CDR3 protein. Here the sample spans about 470,000 distinct CDR3 sequences, less than 25% being singletons. Looked up from germline, CDR1 is MGHRA and CDR2 is YSYEKL. V was clipped by 1 base and J by 0 bases, with 15 bases between them. The CDR3 spans 17 residues. As for time point: persistent/refractory GD, antithyroid drugs over 5 years with positive TRAb. From PBMCs, RNA was extracted and then used to make the TCR library. In this sample, this clonotype turned up a few times.

Sample: peripheral blood mononuclear cells (PBMCs), taken when the disease was refractory, from a patient treated with antithyroid drugs. The receptor's source is a female donor with Graves disease. This chain links TRBV4-1 with TRBJ1-2; D is undetermined. The CDR3 DNA follows: TGCGCCAGCAGCCAAGCTTTCGCTCAGCGGTCTAACTATGGCTACACCTTC. Translation: CASSQAFAQRSNYGYTF.